This TCR beta chain derives from a study of CD8+ T cells in alopecia areata. Study background: Administration of oral tofacitinib to treated patients was at 5 to 10 mg twice daily. Broader study findings: Sharing of TCRs across patients appeared less clear than in mice, possibly for HLA-related reasons.

Peripheral blood samples and lesional scalp punch biopsies were obtained from alopecia areata patients. As the sequencing template, cDNA was produced by extracting RNA and reverse transcribing it. Assay: immunoSEQ multiplex PCR; the TCRdb copy retains only in-frame clones and omits some. Of some 110,000 clones in the sample, around two fifths were seen once. Trimming removed 2 bases from V and 3 bases from J; junction bases left unmatched: 4. Germline V gene sequence: CDR1 SGDLS, CDR2 YYNGEE. CDR3 length: 15 residues. Points on this clone: Its cognate antigen is unknown.

The rearrangement uses TRBV9 and TRBJ2-2; 7 positions match TRBD2. The sequenced sample was CD4+ T cells sorted from blood. The source of this sequence is a human donor with alopecia areata. The CDR3 nucleotides are TGTGCCAGCAGCGTGGAGCGGGGTTACACCGGGGAGCTGTTTTTT. It specifies CASSVERGYTGELFF.